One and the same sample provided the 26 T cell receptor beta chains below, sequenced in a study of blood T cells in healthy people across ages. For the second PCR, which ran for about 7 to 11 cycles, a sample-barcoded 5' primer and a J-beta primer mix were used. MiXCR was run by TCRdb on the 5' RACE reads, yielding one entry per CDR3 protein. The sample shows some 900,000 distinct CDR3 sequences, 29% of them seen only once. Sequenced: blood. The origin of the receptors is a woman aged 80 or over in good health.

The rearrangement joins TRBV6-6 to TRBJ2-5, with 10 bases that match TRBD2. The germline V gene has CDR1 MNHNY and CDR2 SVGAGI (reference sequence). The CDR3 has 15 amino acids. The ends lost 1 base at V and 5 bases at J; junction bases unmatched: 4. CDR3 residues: CASSYWGAGGETQYF. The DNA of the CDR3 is TGTGCCAGCAGTTACTGGGGAGCGGGGGGGGAGACCCAGTACTTC.

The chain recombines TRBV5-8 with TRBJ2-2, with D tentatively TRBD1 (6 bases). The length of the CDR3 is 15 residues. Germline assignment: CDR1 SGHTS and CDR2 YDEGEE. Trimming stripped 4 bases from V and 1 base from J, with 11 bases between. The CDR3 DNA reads TGTGCCAGCAGCCTGGGACACCTGAACACCGGGGAGCTGTTTTTT. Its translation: CASSLGHLNTGELFF. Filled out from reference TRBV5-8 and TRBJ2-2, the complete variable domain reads EAGVTQSPTHLIKTRGQQATLRCSPISGHTSVYWYQQALGLGLQFLLWYDEGEERNRGNFPPRFSGRQFPNYSSELNVNALELEDSALYLCASSLGHLNTGELFFGEGSRLTVL.

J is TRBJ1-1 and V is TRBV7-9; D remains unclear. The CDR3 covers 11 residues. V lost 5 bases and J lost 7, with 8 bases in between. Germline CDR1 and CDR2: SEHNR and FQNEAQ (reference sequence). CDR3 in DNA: TGTGCCAGCAGCCTCCCTGGTGAAGCTTTCTTT. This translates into CASSLPGEAFF.

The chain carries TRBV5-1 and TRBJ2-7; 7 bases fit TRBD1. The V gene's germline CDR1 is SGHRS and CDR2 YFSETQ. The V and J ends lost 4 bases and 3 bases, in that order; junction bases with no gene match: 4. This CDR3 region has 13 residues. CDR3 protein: CASSGGQSYEQYF. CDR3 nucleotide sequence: TGCGCCAGCAGCGGGGGACAGAGCTACGAGCAGTACTTC.

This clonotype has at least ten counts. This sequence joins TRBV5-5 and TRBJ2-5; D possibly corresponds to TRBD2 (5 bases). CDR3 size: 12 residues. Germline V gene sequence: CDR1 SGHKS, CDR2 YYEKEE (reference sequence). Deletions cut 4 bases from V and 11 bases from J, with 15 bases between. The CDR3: CASSPSRVEQYF. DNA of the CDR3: TGTGCCAGCAGCCCGTCGCGGGTAGAGCAGTACTTC.

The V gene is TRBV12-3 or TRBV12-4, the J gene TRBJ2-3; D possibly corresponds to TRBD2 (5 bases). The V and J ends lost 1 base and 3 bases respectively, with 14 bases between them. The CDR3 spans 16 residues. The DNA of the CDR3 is TGTGCCAGCAGTTTAGACGGGGTAGTCAGGACAGATACGCAGTATTTT. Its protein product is CASSLDGVVRTDTQYF.

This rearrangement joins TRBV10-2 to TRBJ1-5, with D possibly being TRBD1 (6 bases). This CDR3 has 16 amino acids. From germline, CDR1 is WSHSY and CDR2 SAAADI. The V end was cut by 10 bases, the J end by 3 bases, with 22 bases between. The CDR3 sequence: CAIISGVGGSNQPQHF. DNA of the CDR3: TGCGCCATCATATCAGGGGTAGGAGGTTCCAATCAGCCCCAGCATTTT.

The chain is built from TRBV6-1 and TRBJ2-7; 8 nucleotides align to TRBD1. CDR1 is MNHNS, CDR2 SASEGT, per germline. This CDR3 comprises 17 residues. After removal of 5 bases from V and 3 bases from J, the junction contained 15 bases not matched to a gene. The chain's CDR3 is CASSTWGWGTGDYEQYF. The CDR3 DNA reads TGTGCCAGCAGTACCTGGGGGTGGGGGACAGGTGACTACGAGCAGTACTTC.

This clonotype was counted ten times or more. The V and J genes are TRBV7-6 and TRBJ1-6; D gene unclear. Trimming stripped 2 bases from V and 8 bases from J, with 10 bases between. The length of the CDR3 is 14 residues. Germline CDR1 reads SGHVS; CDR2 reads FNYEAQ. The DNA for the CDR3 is TGTGCCAGCAGCTTAAAACGCGGGGATTCACCCCTCCACTTT. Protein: CASSLKRGDSPLHF.

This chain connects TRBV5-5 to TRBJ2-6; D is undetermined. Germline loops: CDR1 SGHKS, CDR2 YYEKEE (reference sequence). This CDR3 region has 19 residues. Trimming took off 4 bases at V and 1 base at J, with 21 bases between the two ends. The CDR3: CASSRALDRKISGANVLTF. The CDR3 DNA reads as TGTGCCAGCAGCCGGGCTCTAGATAGAAAAATATCTGGGGCCAACGTCCTGACTTTC. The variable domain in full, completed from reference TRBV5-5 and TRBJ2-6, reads DAGVTQSPTHLIKTRGQQVTLRCSPISGHKSVSWYQQVLGQGPQFIFQYYEKEERGRGNFPDRFSARQFPNYSSELNVNALLLGDSALYLCASSRALDRKISGANVLTFGAGSRLTVL.

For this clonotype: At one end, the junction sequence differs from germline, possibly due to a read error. CDR3 bases: TGCAGTGCTAGTCAAGGGACCCGGTACTTC. Translating it yields CSASQGTRYF. This chain uses TRBV20-1 with TRBJ2-5; D assignment may be TRBD1 or TRBD2 (5 bases each). The CDR3 is 10 residues long. The V gene's germline CDR1 is DFQATT and CDR2 SNEGSKA (reference sequence).

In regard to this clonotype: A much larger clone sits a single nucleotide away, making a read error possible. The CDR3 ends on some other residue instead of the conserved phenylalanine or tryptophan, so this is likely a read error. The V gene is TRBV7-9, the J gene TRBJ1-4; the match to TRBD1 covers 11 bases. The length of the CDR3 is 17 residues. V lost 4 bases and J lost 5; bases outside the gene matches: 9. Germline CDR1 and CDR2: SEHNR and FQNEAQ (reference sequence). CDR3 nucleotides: TGTGCCAGCAGCTCGGGGACAGGGGGAAGGAGAAATGAAAAACTGTTTTGT. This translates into CASSSGTGGRRNEKLFC.

CDR3 residues: CASSLDSTLSADTQYF. The CDR3 region has the DNA TGTGCCAGCAGTTTAGACAGCACCCTGAGCGCAGATACGCAGTATTTT. The V call is TRBV12-3 or TRBV12-4, the J call TRBJ2-3, with no clear D. The germline V and J ends were trimmed by 1 base and 4 bases, with 15 bases remaining between them. The CDR3 length is 16 residues.

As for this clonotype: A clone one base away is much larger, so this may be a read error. For the CDR3, the DNA is TGTGCCAGCGAAATCCGGGGGGGATTGAATGAGCAGTACTTC. This sequence encodes CASEIRGGLNEQYF. J is TRBJ2-7 and V is TRBV6-1, with TRBD2 matching over 8 bases. CDR1 is MNHNS and CDR2 is SASEGT in the germline V gene. The CDR3 contains 14 residues. The V and J ends lost 8 bases and 7 bases, in that order; junction bases with no gene match: 13.

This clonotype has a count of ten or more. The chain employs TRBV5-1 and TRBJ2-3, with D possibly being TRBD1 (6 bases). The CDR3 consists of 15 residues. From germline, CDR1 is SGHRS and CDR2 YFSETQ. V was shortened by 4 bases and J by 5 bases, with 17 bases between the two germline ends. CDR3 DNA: TGCGCCAGCAGCCCAAGACCAGGGGCGGAAGATACGCAGTATTTT. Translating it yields CASSPRPGAEDTQYF.

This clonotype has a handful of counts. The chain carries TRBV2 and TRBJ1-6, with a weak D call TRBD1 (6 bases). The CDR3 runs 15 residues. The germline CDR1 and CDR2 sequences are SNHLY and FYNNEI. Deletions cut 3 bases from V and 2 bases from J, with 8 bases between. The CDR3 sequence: CASSDRGPYNSPLHF. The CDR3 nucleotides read TGTGCCAGCAGTGATCGGGGGCCCTATAATTCACCCCTCCACTTT. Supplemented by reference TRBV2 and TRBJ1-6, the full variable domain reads EPEVTQTPSHQVTQMGQEVILRCVPISNHLYFYWYRQILGQKVEFLVSFYNNEISEKSEIFDDQFSVERPDGSNFTLKIRSTKLEDSAMYFCASSDRGPYNSPLHFGNGTRLTVT.

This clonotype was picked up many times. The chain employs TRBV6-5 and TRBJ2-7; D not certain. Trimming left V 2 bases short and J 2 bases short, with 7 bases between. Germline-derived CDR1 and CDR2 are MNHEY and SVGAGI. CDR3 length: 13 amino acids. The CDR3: CASSYPNTYEQYF. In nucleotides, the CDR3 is TGTGCCAGCAGTTACCCAAACACCTACGAGCAGTACTTC.

The CDR3 protein is CASSLHRRYEQYF. CDR3 DNA: TGTGCCAGCAGCTTACACAGGAGGTACGAGCAGTACTTC. The rearrangement joins TRBV11-2 to TRBJ2-7, with D perhaps matching TRBD1 or TRBD2 (5 bases each). The germline V and J ends were trimmed by 2 bases and 4 bases, with 9 bases remaining between them. CDR1 is SGHAT, CDR2 FQNNGV, per germline. The CDR3 is 13 amino acids.

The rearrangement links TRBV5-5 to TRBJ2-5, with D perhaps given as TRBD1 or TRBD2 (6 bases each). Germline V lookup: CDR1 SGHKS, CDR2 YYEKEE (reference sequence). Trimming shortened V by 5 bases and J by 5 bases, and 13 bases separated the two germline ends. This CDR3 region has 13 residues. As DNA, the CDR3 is TGTGCCAGCAGTTACGGGGGCTACGAGACCCAGTACTTC. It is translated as CASSYGGYETQYF.

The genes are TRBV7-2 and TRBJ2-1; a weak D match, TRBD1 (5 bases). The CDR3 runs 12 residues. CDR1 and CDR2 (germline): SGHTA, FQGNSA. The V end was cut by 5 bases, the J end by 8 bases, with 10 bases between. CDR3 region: CASSRTLDEQFF. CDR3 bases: TGTGCCAGCAGCCGGACATTAGATGAGCAGTTCTTC.

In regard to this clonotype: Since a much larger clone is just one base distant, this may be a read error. The CDR3 region is CASSWGRDTQYF. The CDR3 nucleotides are TGCGCCAGCAGCTGGGGACGAGATACGCAGTATTTT. The chain is built from TRBV5-1 and TRBJ2-3; the D gene could be TRBD1 or TRBD2 (5 bases each). Trimming took off 3 bases at V and 5 bases at J, with 7 bases between the two ends. CDR1 and CDR2 (germline): SGHRS, YFSETQ. The CDR3 is 12 amino acids. The whole variable domain, remainder taken from reference TRBV5-1 and TRBJ2-3, is KAGVTQTPRYLIKTRGQQVTLSCSPISGHRSVSWYQQTPGQGLQFLFEYFSETQRNKGNFPGRFSGRQFSNSRSEMNVSTLELGDSALYLCASSWGRDTQYFGPGTRLTVL.

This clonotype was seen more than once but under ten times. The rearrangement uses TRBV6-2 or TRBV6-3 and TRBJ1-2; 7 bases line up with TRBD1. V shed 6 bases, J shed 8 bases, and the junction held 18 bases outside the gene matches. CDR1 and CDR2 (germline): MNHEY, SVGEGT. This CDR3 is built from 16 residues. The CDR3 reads CASSTFRTGVLGGYTF. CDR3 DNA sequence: TGTGCCAGCAGCACCTTCCGGACAGGCGTTTTGGGGGGCTACACCTTC.

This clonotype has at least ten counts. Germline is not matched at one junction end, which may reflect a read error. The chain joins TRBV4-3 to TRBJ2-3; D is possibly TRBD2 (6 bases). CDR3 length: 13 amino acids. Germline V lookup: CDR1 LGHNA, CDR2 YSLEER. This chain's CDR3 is CASSRDSADMQYF. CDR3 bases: TGCGCCAGCAGCCGGGACTCTGCAGATATGCAGTATTTT.

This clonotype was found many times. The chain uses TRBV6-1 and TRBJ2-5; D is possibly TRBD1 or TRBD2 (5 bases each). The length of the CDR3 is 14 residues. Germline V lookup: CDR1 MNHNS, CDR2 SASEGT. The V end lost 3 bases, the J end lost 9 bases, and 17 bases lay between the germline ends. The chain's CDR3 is CASSDKSGRGSQYF. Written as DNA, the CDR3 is TGTGCCAGCAGTGATAAGTCAGGGCGAGGGTCCCAGTACTTC.

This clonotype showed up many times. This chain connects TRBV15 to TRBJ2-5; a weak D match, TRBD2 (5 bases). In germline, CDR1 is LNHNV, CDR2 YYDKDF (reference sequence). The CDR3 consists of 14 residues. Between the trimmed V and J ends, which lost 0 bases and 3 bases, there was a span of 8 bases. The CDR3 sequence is CATSRDRGEETQYF. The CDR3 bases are TGTGCCACCAGCAGAGATCGGGGAGAAGAGACCCAGTACTTC.

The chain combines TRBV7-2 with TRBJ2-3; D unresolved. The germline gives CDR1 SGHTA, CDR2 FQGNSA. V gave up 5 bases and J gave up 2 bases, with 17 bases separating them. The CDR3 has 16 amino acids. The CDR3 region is CASSLHFSSTTDTQYF. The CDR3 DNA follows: TGTGCCAGCAGCCTCCACTTTAGCTCCACCACAGATACGCAGTATTTT.